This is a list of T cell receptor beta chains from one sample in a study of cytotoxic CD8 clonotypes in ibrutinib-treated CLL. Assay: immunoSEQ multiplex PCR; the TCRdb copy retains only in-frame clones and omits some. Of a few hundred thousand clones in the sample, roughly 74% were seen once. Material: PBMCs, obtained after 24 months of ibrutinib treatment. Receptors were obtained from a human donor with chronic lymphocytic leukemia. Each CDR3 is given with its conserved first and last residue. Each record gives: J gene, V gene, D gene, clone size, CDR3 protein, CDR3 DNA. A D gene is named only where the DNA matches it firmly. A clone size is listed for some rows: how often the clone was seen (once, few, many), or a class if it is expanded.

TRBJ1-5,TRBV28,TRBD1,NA,CASSLTGGAGQPQHF,TGTGCCAGCAGTCTCACAGGGGGCGCAGGGCAGCCCCAGCATTTT
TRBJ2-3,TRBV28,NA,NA,CASSLPGVTQYF,TGTGCCAGCAGTCTGCCCGGGGTTACGCAGTATTTT
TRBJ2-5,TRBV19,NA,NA,CASTSQGGETQYF,TGTGCCAGTACCTCACAGGGAGGGGAGACCCAGTACTTC
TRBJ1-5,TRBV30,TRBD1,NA,CAWNQPGQGLDQPQHF,TGTGCCTGGAACCAACCGGGACAGGGATTGGATCAGCCCCAGCATTTT
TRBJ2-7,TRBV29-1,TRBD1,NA,CSVTGTESSYEQYF,TGCAGCGTTACCGGGACAGAGAGCTCCTACGAGCAGTACTTC
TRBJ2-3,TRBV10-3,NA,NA,CAIRGSQGDTQYF,TGTGCCATCAGGGGGTCTCAGGGGGATACGCAGTATTTT
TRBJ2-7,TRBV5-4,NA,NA,CASSRRLEPYEQYF,TGTGCCAGCAGCCGAAGACTAGAACCCTACGAGCAGTACTTC
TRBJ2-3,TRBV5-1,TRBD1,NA,CASSLGRGQAGDTQYF,TGCGCCAGCAGCTTGGGGAGGGGACAGGCGGGGGATACGCAGTATTTT
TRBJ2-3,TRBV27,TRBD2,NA,CASGSPLLAANTDTQYF,TGTGCCAGCGGTTCCCCGCTACTAGCGGCTAACACAGATACGCAGTATTTT
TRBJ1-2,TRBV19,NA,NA,CASSGPLGRRSDGYTF,TGTGCCAGTAGCGGACCCCTGGGCAGGCGATCGGATGGCTACACCTTC
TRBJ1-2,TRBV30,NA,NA,CAWSVQGPNYGYTF,TGTGCCTGGAGTGTACAGGGACCGAACTATGGCTACACCTTC
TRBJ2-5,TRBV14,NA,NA,CASSSLQGQETQYF,TGTGCCAGCAGCTCCCTACAGGGACAAGAGACCCAGTACTTC
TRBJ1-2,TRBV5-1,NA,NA,CASSPDAVSGYGYTF,TGCGCCAGCAGCCCCGATGCGGTCTCGGGCTATGGCTACACCTTC
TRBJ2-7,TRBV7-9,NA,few,CASSSTSYEQYF,TGTGCCAGCAGTTCCACTAGCTACGAGCAGTACTTC
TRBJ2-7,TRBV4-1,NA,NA,CASSQESGHPYEQYF,TGCGCCAGCAGCCAAGAATCTGGACACCCCTACGAGCAGTACTTC
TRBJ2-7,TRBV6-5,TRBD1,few,CASSYSAGQGRVEQYF,TGTGCCAGCAGTTACTCAGCGGGACAGGGTAGGGTGGAGCAGTACTTC
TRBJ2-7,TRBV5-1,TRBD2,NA,CASSARLAPQAHSYEQYF,TGCGCCAGCAGCGCGAGACTAGCGCCCCAAGCCCACTCCTACGAGCAGTACTTC
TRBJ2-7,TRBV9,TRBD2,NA,CASNRIGLAGDEEQYF,TGTGCCAGCAATCGTATCGGCCTAGCGGGAGACGAAGAGCAGTACTTC
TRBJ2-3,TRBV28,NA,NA,CASSPPRLGTDTQYF,TGTGCCAGCAGTCCGCCCCGGCTGGGCACAGATACGCAGTATTTT
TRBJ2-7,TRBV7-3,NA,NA,CASSPQAGPYEQYF,TGTGCCAGCAGCCCCCAGGCGGGACCCTACGAGCAGTACTTC
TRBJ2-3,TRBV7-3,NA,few,CASSLWHSGTDTQYF,TGTGCCAGCAGCTTATGGCATTCTGGTACAGATACGCAGTATTTT
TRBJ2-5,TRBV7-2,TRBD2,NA,CASSSPRTSGRETQYF,TGTGCCAGCAGTTCTCCTCGGACTAGCGGGAGAGAGACCCAGTACTTC
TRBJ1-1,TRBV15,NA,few,CATSRELMNTEAFF,TGTGCCACCAGCAGAGAGCTCATGAACACTGAAGCTTTCTTT
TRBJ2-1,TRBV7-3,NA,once,CASSLRLAGYNEQFF,TGTGCCAGCAGCTTAAGGCTAGCTGGCTACAATGAGCAGTTCTTC
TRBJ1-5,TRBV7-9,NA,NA,CASSFGANSNQPQHF,TGTGCCAGCAGCTTCGGGGCGAATAGCAATCAGCCCCAGCATTTT
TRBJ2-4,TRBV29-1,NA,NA,CSVYLTASNIQYF,TGCAGCGTATACCTGACAGCTTCAAACATTCAGTACTTC
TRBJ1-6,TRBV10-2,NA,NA,CASSEGGSPLHF,TGCGCCAGCAGTGAGGGGGGTTCACCCCTCCACTTT
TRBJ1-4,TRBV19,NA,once,CASRGTTNEKLFF,TGTGCCAGTCGTGGTACAACTAATGAAAAACTGTTTTTT
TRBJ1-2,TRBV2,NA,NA,CASSADTGTGYTF,TGTGCCAGCAGTGCCGATACAGGGACGGGCTACACCTTC
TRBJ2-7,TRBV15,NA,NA,CATSRDRGITYEQYF,TGTGCCACCAGCAGAGACCGCGGGATAACCTACGAGCAGTACTTC
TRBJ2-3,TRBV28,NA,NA,CASSHNRADTQYF,TGTGCCAGCAGCCACAACAGAGCAGATACGCAGTATTTT
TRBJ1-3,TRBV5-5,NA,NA,CASSFGGSSGNTIYF,TGTGCCAGCAGCTTTGGTGGATCCTCTGGAAACACCATATATTTT
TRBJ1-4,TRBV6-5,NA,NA,CASSYLRDEKLFF,TGTGCCAGCAGTTACCTACGTGATGAAAAACTGTTTTTT
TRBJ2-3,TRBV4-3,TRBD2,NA,CASSPGGGWGDTQYF,TGCGCCAGCAGCCCCGGGGGGGGCTGGGGAGATACGCAGTATTTT
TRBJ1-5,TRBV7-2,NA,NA,CASSLDPVSNQPQHF,TGTGCCAGCAGCTTAGATCCAGTAAGCAATCAGCCCCAGCATTTT
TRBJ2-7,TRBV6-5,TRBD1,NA,CASRRLGQETYEQYF,TGTGCCAGTCGACGCCTCGGACAGGAGACCTACGAGCAGTACTTC
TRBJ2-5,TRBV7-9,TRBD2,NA,CASSSAERERETQYF,TGTGCCAGCAGCTCCGCGGAGCGGGAGAGGGAGACCCAGTACTTC
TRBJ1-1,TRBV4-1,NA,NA,CASSQDLGSTEAFF,TGCGCCAGCAGCCAAGATTTGGGGAGCACTGAAGCTTTCTTT
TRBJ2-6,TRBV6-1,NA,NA,CASSEGVGGSGANVLTF,TGTGCCAGCAGTGAGGGGGTCGGCGGCTCTGGGGCCAACGTCCTGACTTTC
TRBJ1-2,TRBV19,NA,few,CASSQTGIDYGYTF,TGTGCCAGTAGTCAAACAGGGATCGACTATGGCTACACCTTC
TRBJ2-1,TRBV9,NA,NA,CASSGDVASYNEQFF,TGTGCCAGCAGCGGGGACGTAGCGTCCTACAATGAGCAGTTCTTC
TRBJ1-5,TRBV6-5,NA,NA,CASSYRDSNQPQHF,TGTGCCAGCAGTTACCGAGATAGCAATCAGCCCCAGCATTTT
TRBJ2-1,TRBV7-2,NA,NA,CASSFTRDEQFF,TGTGCCAGCAGCTTCACTAGGGATGAGCAGTTCTTC
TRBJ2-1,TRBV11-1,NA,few,CASSPGTSTNEQFF,TGTGCCAGCAGCCCCGGGACTTCCACGAATGAGCAGTTCTTC
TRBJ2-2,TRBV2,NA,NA,CASREGDGELFF,TGTGCCAGCAGAGAGGGAGACGGGGAGCTGTTTTTT
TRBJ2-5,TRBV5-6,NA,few,CASSLYGGPKLEHF,TGTGCCAGCAGCTTGTACGGGGGCCCTAAGCTCGAGCACTTC
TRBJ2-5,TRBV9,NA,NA,CASSAGDGGKSTQYF,TGTGCCAGCAGCGCCGGGGACGGCGGAAAATCGACCCAGTACTTC
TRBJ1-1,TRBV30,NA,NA,CAWSPTTGGGEAFF,TGTGCCTGGAGCCCCACAACGGGGGGCGGAGAAGCTTTCTTT
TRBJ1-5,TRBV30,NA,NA,CAWSVQGNQPQHF,TGTGCCTGGAGTGTACAGGGCAATCAGCCCCAGCATTTT
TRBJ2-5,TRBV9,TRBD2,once,CASSVRGLAGWEETQYF,TGTGCCAGCAGCGTAAGGGGACTAGCGGGTTGGGAAGAGACCCAGTACTTC
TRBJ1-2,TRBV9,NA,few,CASSVDAEFYGYTF,TGTGCCAGCAGCGTAGACGCGGAATTCTATGGCTACACCTTC
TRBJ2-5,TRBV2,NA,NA,CASGADGTQYF,TGTGCCAGCGGAGCGGACGGCACCCAGTACTTC